These 30 T cell receptor beta chains originate from one sample sequenced in a study of cytomegalovirus exposure and HLA in healthy donors (dated by TCRdb to about 2017). Libraries were made using the immunoSEQ multiplex PCR assay. For the multiplex PCR, a mixture combining 60 forward primers for TCR Vbeta segments and 13 reverse primers for TCR Jbeta segments was used. Drawn from immuneACCESS, this table holds only the in-frame rearrangements with V and J called that TCRdb kept. Clones are partly lost; checked studies trace under half to an unresolved V gene and leave the rest unexplained. Within this sample are 160,000 or so clones, with roughly 77% of them counted one time only. Clones ranked in the top ten supply more than 2% of the sample. Material: PBMCs. Receptors were obtained from a man aged 50 to 59 in good health and CMV-seropositive.

A few counts support this clone. The chain uses TRBV12-5 and TRBJ1-1; tentative D call: TRBD1 (6 bases). The CDR3 contains 16 residues. Trimming took 6 bases from V and 0 from J, leaving 17 bases between them. The germline gives CDR1 LGHNT, CDR2 FRNRAP. The CDR3 sequence: CASGDTRGPLNTEAFF. The CDR3 coding sequence is TGTGCTAGTGGGGATACCAGGGGACCTTTGAACACTGAAGCTTTCTTT. Filled out from reference TRBV12-5 and TRBJ1-1, the complete variable domain reads DARVTQTPRHKVTEMGQEVTMRCQPILGHNTVFWYRQTMMQGLELLAYFRNRAPLDDSGMPKDRFSAEMPDATLATLKIQPSEPRDSAVYFCASGDTRGPLNTEAFFGQGTRLTVV.

There are a few counts of this clone. The V and J genes are TRBV29-1 and TRBJ2-1, with 11 positions matching TRBD2. After removal of 4 bases from V and 5 bases from J, the junction contained 7 bases not matched to a gene. This CDR3 has 15 amino acids. CDR1 and CDR2 (germline): SQVTM, ANQGSEA. The CDR3 DNA follows: TGCAGCGTTGGAGGGACTAGCGGTACTCACAATGAGCAGTTCTTC. Translation: CSVGGTSGTHNEQFF.

This chain links TRBV5-6 with TRBJ2-3, with 7 bases that match TRBD1. Trimming at V came to 5 bases and at J to 0 bases, leaving 3 bases not matched to a gene. The CDR3 has 14 amino acids. CDR1 SGHDT and CDR2 YYEEEE come from the germline V gene. The DNA for the CDR3 is TGTGCCAGCAGAAAACAGGGGAGCACAGATACGCAGTATTTT. Amino acid sequence: CASRKQGSTDTQYF.

This chain uses TRBV18 with TRBJ1-1; TRBD1 might be the D (5 bases). The CDR3 is 15 residues long. Germline values: CDR1 KGHSH, CDR2 LQKENI. The ends were cut back, 2 bases at V and 4 bases at J, with 14 bases in the middle. The CDR3 nucleotides read TGTGCCAGCTCACCAGGGCCCGGGGGGGTCACTGAAGCTTTCTTT. It translates to CASSPGPGGVTEAFF.

The chain combines TRBV4-3 with TRBJ1-1; no clear D. Germline loops: CDR1 LGHNA, CDR2 YSLEER. This CDR3 has 13 residues. Deletions cut 0 bases from V and 5 bases from J, with 7 bases between. The CDR3, as DNA: TGCGCCAGCAGCCAAGATGGGAGGACTGAAGCTTTCTTT. The encoded protein is CASSQDGRTEAFF.

The rearrangement links TRBV18 to TRBJ2-2; tentatively, D is TRBD2 (6 bases). V lost 5 bases to trimming and J lost 7 bases, with 17 bases between them. The CDR3 is made up of 15 amino acids. Germline V lookup: CDR1 KGHSH, CDR2 LQKENI. The CDR3 DNA reads TGTGCCAGCTCAAGCTCCGGGGGAATAATCGGGGAGCTGTTTTTT. This translates into CASSSSGGIIGELFF.

The V call is TRBV18, the J call TRBJ1-1; 7 bases are a match to TRBD1. J lost 4 bases, V lost 2 bases, and 7 bases had no gene match. Germline CDR1 reads KGHSH; CDR2 reads LQKENI. This CDR3 comprises 15 residues. Written as DNA, the CDR3 is TGTGCCAGCTCACCAGACTATTGGACAGGCACTGAAGCTTTCTTT. It specifies CASSPDYWTGTEAFF.

V and J are TRBV25-1 and TRBJ2-1, with D possibly matching TRBD1 (6 bases). Per germline, CDR1 MGHDK and CDR2 SYGVNS. The CDR3 is 15 residues long. V lost 3 bases and J lost 9, with 18 bases in between. CDR3 residues: CASSDLRRQDGEQFF. The CDR3 DNA reads as TGTGCCAGCAGTGATTTGCGAAGACAGGACGGTGAGCAGTTCTTC.

This chain's CDR3 is CASSLGQPSGGEYF. CDR3 coding DNA: TGCGCCAGCAGCTTGGGACAGCCTAGCGGGGGGGAGTACTTC. The chain uses TRBV5-1 and TRBJ2-7, with 12 positions matching TRBD2. The V and J ends lost 0 bases and 11 bases, in that order; junction bases with no gene match: 6. This CDR3 is built from 14 residues. Germline assignment: CDR1 SGHRS and CDR2 YFSETQ.

V is TRBV6-5 and J is TRBJ2-7; D is undetermined. This CDR3 comprises 16 residues. Trimming removed 0 bases from V and 2 bases from J, with 14 bases in between. CDR1 and CDR2 (germline): MNHEY, SVGAGI. CDR3 in DNA: TGTGCCAGCAGTTACTCGATATACAGTAAAACCTACGAGCAGTACTTC. This encodes CASSYSIYSKTYEQYF.

The J gene is TRBJ1-2, the V gene TRBV4-3; the match to TRBD1 covers 8 bases. This CDR3 comprises 16 residues. The V gene's germline CDR1 is LGHNA and CDR2 YSLEER. After removal of 1 base from V and 4 bases from J, the junction contained 8 bases not matched to a gene. The CDR3 loop reads CASSQAQGVGTYGYTF. The CDR3 bases are TGCGCCAGCAGCCAAGCACAGGGGGTGGGAACCTATGGCTACACCTTC.

The rearrangement joins TRBV10-3 to TRBJ1-4; no clear D gene. The CDR3 is 14 residues long. Germline CDR1 and CDR2: ENHRY and SYGVKD. V dropped 2 bases and J dropped 5 bases, with 9 bases sitting between them. The CDR3 region is CAISETDKNEKLFF. In DNA, the CDR3 is TGTGCCATCAGTGAGACTGACAAGAATGAAAAACTGTTTTTT.

The chain uses TRBV13 and TRBJ2-1; 9 nucleotides match TRBD2. The CDR3 covers 17 residues. Germline V gives CDR1 PRHDT, CDR2 FYEKMQ (reference sequence). The V gene end was trimmed by 3 bases and the J gene end by 7 bases; junction bases not matched to a gene: 13. The CDR3 bases are TGTGCCAGCAGCTTTAGTAGCGGGGGTTTAGGTAGGAATGAGCAGTTCTTC. Its translation: CASSFSSGGLGRNEQFF.

The chain's CDR3 is CASGLVSGAQPQHF. CDR3 nucleotide sequence: TGTGCTAGTGGTTTGGTATCAGGGGCGCAGCCCCAGCATTTT. V usage is TRBV12-5 and J usage is TRBJ1-5; possible D gene TRBD1, 6 bases. Germline V CDR1 and CDR2: LGHNT, FRNRAP. The CDR3 is 14 residues long. V was shortened by 0 bases and J by 7 bases, with 10 bases between the two germline ends.

This clone was counted once. The chain is built from TRBV10-3 and TRBJ1-1; 8 bases align to TRBD1. Germline trimming cut 6 bases from V and 3 bases from J; bases unmatched to any gene: 3. The CDR3 runs to 13 residues. Per the germline V gene, CDR1 is ENHRY and CDR2 is SYGVKD. CDR3 region: CAIRGQADTEAFF. As DNA, the CDR3 is TGTGCCATCAGGGGACAGGCGGACACTGAAGCTTTCTTT.

As concerns this clone: At one boundary the junction diverges from the germline segment, which might be a read error. The chain has TRBV7-9 and TRBJ2-7, with 7 bases identical to TRBD2. Germline values: CDR1 SEHNR, CDR2 FQNEAQ (reference sequence). The CDR3 is 12 amino acids. The CDR3: CASNLRGEEQYF. The CDR3 DNA follows: TGTGCCAGCAACTTACGGGGGGAAGAGCAGTACTTC.

The V gene is TRBV28, the J gene TRBJ2-1, with D perhaps matching TRBD1 (6 bases). Germline CDR1 MDHEN, CDR2 SYDVKM. This CDR3 region has 16 residues. The V and J ends lost 2 bases and 1 base respectively, with 12 bases between them. The CDR3 DNA sequence: TGTGCCAGCAGTTTACGGGACCAGGGGTCCTACAATGAGCAGTTCTTC. Protein product: CASSLRDQGSYNEQFF.

J is TRBJ2-3 and V is TRBV7-3; TRBD1 matches at 12 bases. The CDR3 runs to 16 residues. Germline V lookup: CDR1 SGHTA, CDR2 FQGTGA. V lost 2 bases to trimming and J lost 4 bases; unmatched junction nucleotides: 4. The CDR3 reads CASSLFGTGGADTQYF. CDR3 DNA: TGTGCCAGCAGCTTATTCGGGACAGGGGGCGCAGATACGCAGTATTTT.

This clone has a handful of counts. The V gene is TRBV10-3, the J gene TRBJ1-2; D is perhaps TRBD1 (6 bases). Between the trimmed V and J ends, which lost 0 bases and 6 bases, there was a span of 20 bases. This CDR3 contains 17 residues. CDR1 is ENHRY and CDR2 is SYGVKD in the germline V gene. The CDR3 is CAISESPHSGAENGYTF. CDR3 bases: TGTGCCATCAGTGAGTCTCCGCACTCAGGGGCCGAAAATGGCTACACCTTC.

The CDR3: CASSPGSGFQETQYF. The CDR3 nucleotides read TGTGCCAGCAGCCCCGGTAGTGGTTTCCAAGAGACCCAGTACTTC. The chain carries TRBV5-5 and TRBJ2-5; D gene uncertain. The CDR3 totals 15 residues. Per germline, CDR1 SGHKS and CDR2 YYEKEE (reference sequence). Trimming removed 4 bases at V and 1 base at J, with 14 bases between.

This chain joins TRBV6-5 and TRBJ2-5, with D uncertain. Germline lookup yields CDR1 MNHEY and CDR2 SVGAGI. The CDR3 contains 12 residues. Deletions cut 2 bases from V and 9 bases from J, with 10 bases between. Written as DNA, the CDR3 is TGTGCCAGCAGTTACGCAGGTCAGGCCCAGTACTTC. Translation: CASSYAGQAQYF.

The rearrangement uses TRBV5-3 and TRBJ2-3; 15 bases fit TRBD2. TRBV5-3 is designated an ORF whose function remains uncertain. The J segment lost 5 bases and the V segment lost 4 bases, leaving 8 bases of the junction unmatched. CDR3 length: 17 amino acids. The CDR3 loop reads CARSLGTSGGLIDTQYF. The CDR3 DNA follows: TGTGCCAGAAGCCTGGGGACTAGCGGGGGGTTGATAGATACGCAGTATTTT.

This clone was found a few times. J is TRBJ2-1 and V is TRBV7-9, with 9 nucleotides matching TRBD1. With V trimmed by 0 bases and J by 4 bases, 4 bases remained unmatched. In germline, CDR1 is SEHNR, CDR2 FQNEAQ (reference sequence). The CDR3 sequence is 16 residues long. The CDR3 DNA is TGTGCCAGCAGCTTAGCGGGGACAGGGCAGTACAATGAGCAGTTCTTC. It encodes CASSLAGTGQYNEQFF.

The V gene is TRBV2, the J gene TRBJ1-4, with D possibly matching TRBD1 (6 bases). V gave up 6 bases and J gave up 2 bases, with 13 bases separating them. The CDR3 covers 15 residues. Per the germline V gene, CDR1 is SNHLY and CDR2 is FYNNEI. The CDR3 DNA reads TGTGCCAGCAGGGACCAGGGGACGACTAATGAAAAACTGTTTTTT. Translation: CASRDQGTTNEKLFF.

The V call is TRBV9, the J call TRBJ1-1, with 9 bases identical to TRBD1. V was pared by 3 bases and J by 4 bases, with 4 bases of the junction left unmatched. CDR3 length: 14 amino acids. Germline CDR1 is SGDLS and CDR2 is YYNGEE. The CDR3 DNA sequence: TGTGCCAGCAGCGGAGGACAGGGGCCCACTGAAGCTTTCTTT. Translated, it gives CASSGGQGPTEAFF.

The rearrangement uses TRBV15 and TRBJ2-7; tentative D call: TRBD2 (5 bases). CDR1 LNHNV and CDR2 YYDKDF come from the germline V gene (reference sequence). Trimming removed 0 bases at V and 0 bases at J, with 9 bases between. The length of the CDR3 is 15 residues. CDR3 loop: CATSRDKTSSYEQYF. The CDR3 nucleotides are TGTGCCACCAGCAGAGATAAAACTAGCTCCTACGAGCAGTACTTC.

The J gene is TRBJ2-6, the V gene TRBV4-3; 8 bases are a match to TRBD1. With V trimmed by 1 base and J by 0 bases, 8 bases remained unmatched. The CDR3 is made up of 19 amino acids. CDR1 is LGHNA, CDR2 YSLEER, per germline. The CDR3 DNA is TGCGCCAGCAGCCAAGGCCCAGGGGGCTCCCACTCTGGGGCCAACGTCCTGACTTTC. Its protein is CASSQGPGGSHSGANVLTF.

This clone was found a few times. The chain couples TRBV7-9 to TRBJ2-2; 8 bases match TRBD2. The germline V gene has CDR1 SEHNR and CDR2 FQNEAQ (reference sequence). The CDR3 loop spans 16 amino acids. Trimming removed 5 bases from V and 2 bases from J; junction bases left unmatched: 7. Here the CDR3 reads CASSVTSGSNTGELFF. The CDR3 DNA is TGTGCCAGCAGCGTAACTAGCGGTTCTAACACCGGGGAGCTGTTTTTT.

J is TRBJ1-5 and V is TRBV19, with D possibly matching TRBD1 (5 bases). The V end was cut by 3 bases, the J end by 0 bases, with 18 bases between. The CDR3 runs 18 residues. Germline assignment: CDR1 LNHDA and CDR2 SQIVND (reference sequence). This chain's CDR3 is CASSIKRKQGGSNQPQHF. The CDR3 DNA follows: TGTGCCAGTAGTATTAAGAGAAAGCAGGGCGGTAGCAATCAGCCCCAGCATTTT. The complete variable domain, with remaining parts taken from reference TRBV19 and TRBJ1-5, reads DGGITQSPKYLFRKEGQNVTLSCEQNLNHDAMYWYRQDPGQGLRLIYYSQIVNDFQKGDIAEGYSVSREKKESFPLTVTSAQKNPTAFYLCASSIKRKQGGSNQPQHFGDGTRLSIL.

This clone has just a few counts. The rearrangement uses TRBV4-1 and TRBJ2-7; TRBD2 matches 13 bases. Germline V gives CDR1 MGHRA, CDR2 YSYEKL. The V segment lost 4 bases and the J segment 3 bases; nucleotides outside the gene matches: 3. This CDR3 comprises 15 residues. The CDR3 nucleotides are TGCGCCAGCAGCCTCAGACTAGCGGGGGGCTACGAGCAGTACTTC. Translation: CASSLRLAGGYEQYF.